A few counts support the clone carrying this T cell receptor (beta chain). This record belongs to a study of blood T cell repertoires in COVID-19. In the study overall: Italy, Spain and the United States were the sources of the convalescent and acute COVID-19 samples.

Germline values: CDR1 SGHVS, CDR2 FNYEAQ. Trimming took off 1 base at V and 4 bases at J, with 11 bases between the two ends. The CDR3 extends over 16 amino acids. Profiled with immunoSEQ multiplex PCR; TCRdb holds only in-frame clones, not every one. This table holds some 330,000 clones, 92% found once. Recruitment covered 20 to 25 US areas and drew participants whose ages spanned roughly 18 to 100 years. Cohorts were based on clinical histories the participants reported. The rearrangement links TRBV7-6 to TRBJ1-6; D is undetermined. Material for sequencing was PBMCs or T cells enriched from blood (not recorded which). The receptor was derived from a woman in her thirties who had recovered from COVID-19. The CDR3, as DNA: TGTGCCAGCAGCTTAGGTCTCCCGGGATATAATTCACCCCTCCACTTT. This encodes CASSLGLPGYNSPLHF.